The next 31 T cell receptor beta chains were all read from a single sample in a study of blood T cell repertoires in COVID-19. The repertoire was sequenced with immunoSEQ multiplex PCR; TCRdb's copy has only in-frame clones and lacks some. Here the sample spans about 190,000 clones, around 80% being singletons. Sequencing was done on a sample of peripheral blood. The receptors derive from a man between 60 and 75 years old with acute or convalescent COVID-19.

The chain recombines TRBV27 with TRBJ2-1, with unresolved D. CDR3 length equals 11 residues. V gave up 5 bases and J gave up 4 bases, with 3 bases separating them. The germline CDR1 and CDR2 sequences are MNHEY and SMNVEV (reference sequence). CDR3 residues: CASSHYNEQFF. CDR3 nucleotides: TGTGCCAGCAGTCATTACAATGAGCAGTTCTTC.

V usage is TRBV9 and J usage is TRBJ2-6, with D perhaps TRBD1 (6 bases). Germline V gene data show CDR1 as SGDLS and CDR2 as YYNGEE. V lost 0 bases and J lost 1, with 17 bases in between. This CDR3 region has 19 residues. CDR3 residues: CASSVGGTQGSSGANVLTF. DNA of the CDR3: TGTGCCAGCAGCGTAGGGGGGACACAGGGATCTTCTGGGGCCAACGTCCTGACTTTC.

CDR3 sequence: CASSLGAVSSYEQYF. The CDR3 nucleotides are TGTGCCAGCAGCTTGGGGGCAGTTTCCTCCTACGAGCAGTACTTC. The chain carries TRBV5-4 and TRBJ2-7; D is undetermined. The CDR3 runs 15 residues. Germline CDR1 is SGHNT and CDR2 is YYREEE (reference sequence). The V and J ends lost 0 bases and 0 bases respectively, with 10 bases between them.

In DNA form, the CDR3 reads TGTGCCAGCAGCCAAACCCCAGGGGGGTCTGGCTACACCTTC. Translation: CASSQTPGGSGYTF. The chain carries TRBV3-1 (or the pseudogene TRBV3-2) and TRBJ1-2, with 7 bases matching TRBD1. This CDR3 region has 14 residues. Trimming removed 2 bases from V and 7 bases from J; junction bases left unmatched: 7. The germline CDR1 and CDR2 sequences are LGHDT and YNNKEL (reference sequence).

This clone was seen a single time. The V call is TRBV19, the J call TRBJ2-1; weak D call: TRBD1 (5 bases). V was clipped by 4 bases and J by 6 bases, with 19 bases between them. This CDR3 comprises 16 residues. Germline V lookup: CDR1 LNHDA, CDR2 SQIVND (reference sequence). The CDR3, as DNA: TGTGCCAGTAGTAGCCCCGGTTTCTGGGGCGGCAATGAGCAGTTCTTC. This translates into CASSSPGFWGGNEQFF. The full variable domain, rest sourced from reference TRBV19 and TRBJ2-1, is DGGITQSPKYLFRKEGQNVTLSCEQNLNHDAMYWYRQDPGQGLRLIYYSQIVNDFQKGDIAEGYSVSREKKESFPLTVTSAQKNPTAFYLCASSSPGFWGGNEQFFGPGTRLTVL.

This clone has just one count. The CDR3 reads CAISETSGSRYNEQFF. In DNA, the CDR3 is TGTGCCATCAGCGAAACTAGCGGGAGCCGGTACAATGAGCAGTTCTTC. The chain couples TRBV10-3 to TRBJ2-1, with 11 bases that match TRBD2. CDR1 is ENHRY and CDR2 is SYGVKD in the germline V gene. This CDR3 is built from 16 residues. V shed 6 bases and J 4 bases; nucleotides not matched to a gene: 8.

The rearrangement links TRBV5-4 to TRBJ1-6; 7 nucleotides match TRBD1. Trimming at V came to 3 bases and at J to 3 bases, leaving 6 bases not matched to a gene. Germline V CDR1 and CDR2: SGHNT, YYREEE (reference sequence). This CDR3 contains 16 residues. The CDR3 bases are TGTGCCAGCAGCTCAGGGGCAGGGGGCTATAATTCACCCCTCCACTTT. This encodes CASSSGAGGYNSPLHF.

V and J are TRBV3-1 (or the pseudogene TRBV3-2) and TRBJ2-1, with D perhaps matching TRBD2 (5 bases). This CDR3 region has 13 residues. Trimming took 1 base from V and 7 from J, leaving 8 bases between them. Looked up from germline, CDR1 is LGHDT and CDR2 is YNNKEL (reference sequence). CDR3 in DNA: TGTGCCAGCAGCCAAGTATCGGGGAATGAGCAGTTCTTC. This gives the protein CASSQVSGNEQFF.

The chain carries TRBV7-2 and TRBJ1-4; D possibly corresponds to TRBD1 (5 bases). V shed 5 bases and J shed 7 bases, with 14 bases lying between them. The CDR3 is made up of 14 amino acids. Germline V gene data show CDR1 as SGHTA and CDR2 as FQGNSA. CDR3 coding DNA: TGTGCCAGCAGCCCCACCAGGGTCACTGAAAAACTGTTTTTT. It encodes CASSPTRVTEKLFF.

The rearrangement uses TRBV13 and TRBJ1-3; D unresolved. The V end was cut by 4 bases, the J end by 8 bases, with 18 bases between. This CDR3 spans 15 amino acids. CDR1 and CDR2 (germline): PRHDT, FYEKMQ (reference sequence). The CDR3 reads CASSSPEGRIDTIYF. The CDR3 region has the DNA TGTGCCAGCAGCTCCCCCGAGGGAAGAATAGACACCATATATTTT. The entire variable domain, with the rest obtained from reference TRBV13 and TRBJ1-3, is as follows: AAGVIQSPRHLIKEKRETATLKCYPIPRHDTVYWYQQGPGQDPQFLISFYEKMQSDKGSIPDRFSAQQFSDYHSELNMSSLELGDSALYFCASSSPEGRIDTIYFGEGSWLTVV.

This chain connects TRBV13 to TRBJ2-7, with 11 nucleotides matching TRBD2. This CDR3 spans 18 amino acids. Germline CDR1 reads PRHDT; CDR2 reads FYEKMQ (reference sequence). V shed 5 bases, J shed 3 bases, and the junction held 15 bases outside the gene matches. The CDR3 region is CASSPGRGPGLADYEQYF. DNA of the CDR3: TGTGCCAGCAGCCCCGGGAGGGGACCGGGACTAGCGGACTACGAGCAGTACTTC.

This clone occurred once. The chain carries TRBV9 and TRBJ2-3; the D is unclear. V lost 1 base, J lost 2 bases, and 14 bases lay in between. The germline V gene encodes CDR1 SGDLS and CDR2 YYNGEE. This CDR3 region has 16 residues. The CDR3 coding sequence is TGTGCCAGCAGCGTACCTAGGCAAAGATTCACAGATACGCAGTATTTT. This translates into CASSVPRQRFTDTQYF.

The CDR3 region is CASSVENRVGEQYF. DNA of the CDR3: TGTGCCAGCAGCGTAGAAAACCGGGTAGGCGAGCAGTACTTC. The rearrangement links TRBV9 to TRBJ2-7; no clear D gene. Germline CDR1 SGDLS, CDR2 YYNGEE. The CDR3 covers 14 residues. V was cut by 0 bases and J by 6 bases, with 13 bases left in between.

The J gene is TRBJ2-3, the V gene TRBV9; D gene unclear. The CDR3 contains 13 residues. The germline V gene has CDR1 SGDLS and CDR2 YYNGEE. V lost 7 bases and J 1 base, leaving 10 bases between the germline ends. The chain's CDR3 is CASERSGTDTQYF. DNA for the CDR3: TGTGCCAGCGAGCGTTCCGGCACAGATACGCAGTATTTT. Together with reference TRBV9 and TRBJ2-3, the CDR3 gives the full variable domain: DSGVTQTPKHLITATGQRVTLRCSPRSGDLSVYWYQQSLDQGLQFLIQYYNGEERAKGNILERFSAQQFPDLHSELNLSSLELGDSALYFCASERSGTDTQYFGPGTRLTVL.

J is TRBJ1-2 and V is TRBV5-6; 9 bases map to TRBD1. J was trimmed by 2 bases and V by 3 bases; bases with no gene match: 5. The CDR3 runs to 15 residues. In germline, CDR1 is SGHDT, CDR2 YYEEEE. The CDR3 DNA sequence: TGTGCCAGCAGCTGGCGACAGGGGGGCAACTATGGCTACACCTTC. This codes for CASSWRQGGNYGYTF.

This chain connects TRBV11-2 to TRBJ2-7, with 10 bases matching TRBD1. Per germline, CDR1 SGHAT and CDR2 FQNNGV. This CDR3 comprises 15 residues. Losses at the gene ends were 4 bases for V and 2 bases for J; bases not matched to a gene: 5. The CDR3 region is CASSSGGQGTYEQYF. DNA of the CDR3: TGTGCCAGCAGCTCGGGGGGACAGGGGACCTACGAGCAGTACTTC.

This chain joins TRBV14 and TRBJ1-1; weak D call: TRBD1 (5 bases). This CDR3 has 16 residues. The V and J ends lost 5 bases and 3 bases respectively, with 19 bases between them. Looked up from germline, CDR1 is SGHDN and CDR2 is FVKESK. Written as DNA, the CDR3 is TGTGCCAGCAGCTTCTGGACAACCGACGGGTACACTGAAGCTTTCTTT. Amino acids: CASSFWTTDGYTEAFF.

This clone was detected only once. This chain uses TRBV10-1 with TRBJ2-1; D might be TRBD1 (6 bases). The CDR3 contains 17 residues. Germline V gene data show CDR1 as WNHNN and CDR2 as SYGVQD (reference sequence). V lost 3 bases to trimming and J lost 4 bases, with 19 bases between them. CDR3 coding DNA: TGCGCCAGCAGTGATTACAGGGCTCCAAAAAGGTACAATGAGCAGTTCTTC. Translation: CASSDYRAPKRYNEQFF.

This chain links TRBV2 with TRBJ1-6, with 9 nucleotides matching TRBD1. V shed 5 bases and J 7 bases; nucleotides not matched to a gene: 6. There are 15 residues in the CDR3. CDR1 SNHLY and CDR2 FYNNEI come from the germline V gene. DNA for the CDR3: TGTGCCAGCAGTCCACAGGGGGCGCTGAATTCACCCCTCCACTTT. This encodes CASSPQGALNSPLHF.

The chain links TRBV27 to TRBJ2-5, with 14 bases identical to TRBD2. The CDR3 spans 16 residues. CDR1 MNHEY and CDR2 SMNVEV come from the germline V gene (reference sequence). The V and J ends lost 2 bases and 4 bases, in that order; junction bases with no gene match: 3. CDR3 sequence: CASSLIGLAGGETQYF. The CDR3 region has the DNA TGTGCCAGCAGTTTAATAGGACTAGCGGGAGGAGAGACCCAGTACTTC.

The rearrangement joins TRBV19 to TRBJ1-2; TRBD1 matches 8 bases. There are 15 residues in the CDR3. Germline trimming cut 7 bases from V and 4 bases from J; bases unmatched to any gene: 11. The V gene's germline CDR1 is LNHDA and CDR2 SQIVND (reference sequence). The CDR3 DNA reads TGTGCCAGTACCTCCCAGGACAGGGCCATCTATGGCTACACCTTC. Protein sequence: CASTSQDRAIYGYTF.

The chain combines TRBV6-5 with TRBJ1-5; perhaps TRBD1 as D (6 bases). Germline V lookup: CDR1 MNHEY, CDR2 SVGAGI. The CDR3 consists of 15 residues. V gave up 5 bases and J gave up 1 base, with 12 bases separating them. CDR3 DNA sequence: TGTGCCAGCAGTCAGGACAGCGAGAGCAATCAGCCCCAGCATTTT. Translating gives CASSQDSESNQPQHF.

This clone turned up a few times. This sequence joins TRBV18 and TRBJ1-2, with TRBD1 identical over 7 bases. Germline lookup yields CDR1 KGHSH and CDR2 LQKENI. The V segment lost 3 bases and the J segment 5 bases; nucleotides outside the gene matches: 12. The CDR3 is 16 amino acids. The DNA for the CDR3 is TGTGCCAGCTCACCCCCATCGACAGGGTTGGAGTATGGCTACACCTTC. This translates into CASSPPSTGLEYGYTF.

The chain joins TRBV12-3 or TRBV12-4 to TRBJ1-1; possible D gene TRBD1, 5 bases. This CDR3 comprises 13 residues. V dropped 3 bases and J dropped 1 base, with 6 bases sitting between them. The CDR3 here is CASSFQGNTEAFF. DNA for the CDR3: TGTGCCAGCAGTTTTCAGGGGAACACTGAAGCTTTCTTT.

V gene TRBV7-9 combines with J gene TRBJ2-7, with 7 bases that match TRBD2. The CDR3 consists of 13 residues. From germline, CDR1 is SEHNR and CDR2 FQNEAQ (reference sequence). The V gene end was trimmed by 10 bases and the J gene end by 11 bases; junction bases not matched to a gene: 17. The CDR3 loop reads CATTLGPGGTKYF. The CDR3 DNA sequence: TGTGCCACCACTCTGGGCCCCGGGGGGACGAAGTACTTC.

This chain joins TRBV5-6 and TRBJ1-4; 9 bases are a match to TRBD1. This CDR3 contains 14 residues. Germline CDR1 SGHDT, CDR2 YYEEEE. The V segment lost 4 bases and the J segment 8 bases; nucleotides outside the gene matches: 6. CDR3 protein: CASSGTGLGEKLFF. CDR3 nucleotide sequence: TGTGCCAGCAGCGGGACAGGGCTGGGGGAAAAACTGTTTTTT.

DNA for the CDR3: TGTGCCAGCAGCCCAGGATCAAGACAGGGGAACTATGGCTACACCTTC. Translated, it gives CASSPGSRQGNYGYTF. The rearrangement links TRBV3-1 (or the pseudogene TRBV3-2) to TRBJ1-2, with 8 nucleotides matching TRBD1. With V trimmed by 4 bases and J by 2 bases, 9 bases remained unmatched. Germline CDR1 LGHDT, CDR2 YNNKEL (reference sequence). The CDR3 totals 16 residues.

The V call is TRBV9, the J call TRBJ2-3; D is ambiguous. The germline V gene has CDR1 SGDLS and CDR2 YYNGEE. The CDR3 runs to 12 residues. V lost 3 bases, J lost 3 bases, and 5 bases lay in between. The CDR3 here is CASSAGTDTQYF. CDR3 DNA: TGTGCCAGCAGCGCCGGGACAGATACGCAGTATTTT.

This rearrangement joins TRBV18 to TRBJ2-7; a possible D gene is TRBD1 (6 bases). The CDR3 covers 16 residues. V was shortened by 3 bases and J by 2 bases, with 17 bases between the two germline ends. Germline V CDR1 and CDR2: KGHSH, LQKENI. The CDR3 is CASSPLQGRTTYEQYF. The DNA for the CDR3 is TGTGCCAGCTCACCCTTACAGGGAAGAACTACCTACGAGCAGTACTTC.

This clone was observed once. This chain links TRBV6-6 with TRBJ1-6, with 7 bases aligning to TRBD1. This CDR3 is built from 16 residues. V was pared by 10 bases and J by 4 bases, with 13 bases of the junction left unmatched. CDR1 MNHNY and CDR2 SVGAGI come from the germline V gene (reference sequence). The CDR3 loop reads CATKTGFPLYNSPLHF. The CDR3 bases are TGTGCCACCAAGACAGGGTTTCCCCTTTATAATTCACCCCTCCACTTT.

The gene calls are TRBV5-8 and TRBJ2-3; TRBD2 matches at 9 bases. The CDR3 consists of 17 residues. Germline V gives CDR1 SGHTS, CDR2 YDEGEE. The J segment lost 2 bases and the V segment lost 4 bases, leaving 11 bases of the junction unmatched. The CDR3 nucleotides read TGTGCCAGCAGCCCGAGCTTAGCGGGAGAGCTCACAGATACGCAGTATTTT. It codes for CASSPSLAGELTDTQYF.